The next 23 T cell receptor beta chains were all read from a single sample in a study of tumor-infiltrating lymphocytes in primary liver carcinoma. Starting material of 400 to 600 ng total RNA yielded TCR beta cDNA via a constant-region primer. Three nested multiplex PCR rounds of slightly modified ARM-PCR generated TCR beta libraries. Two initial PCR rounds of approximately 10 cycles each paired TRBV1-TRBV30 forward primers with a C-beta reverse primer. TCRdb passed the multiplex PCR reads through MiXCR, listing each CDR3 protein once. The repertoire holds 250,000 to 400,000 distinct CDR3 sequences, with 65% as singletons. Alongside blood RNA obtained from unsorted whole blood, germline DNA was also extracted. Sequenced sample: peripheral blood. The receptors stem from a man aged 40-55 years with primary liver carcinoma and hepatitis B virus infection.

A note on this clonotype: Just one base apart from a much larger clone, this may be a read error. The chain uses TRBV6-1 and TRBJ2-1, with 8 bases identical to TRBD2. This CDR3 region has 19 residues. CDR1 is MNHNS, CDR2 SASEGT, per germline. With V trimmed by 2 bases and J by 0 bases, 12 bases remained unmatched. Here the CDR3 reads CASSEPPVLAESSYNEQFF. The CDR3 nucleotides are TGTGCCAGCAGTGAACCGCCAGTACTAGCGGAAAGCTCCTACAATGAGCAGTTCTTC.

For this clonotype: This could be a read error, since a much larger clone is one nucleotide away. V is TRBV6-1 and J is TRBJ1-2; 7 positions match TRBD1. Germline V gene data show CDR1 as MNHNS and CDR2 as SASEGT. The CDR3 covers 13 residues. The CDR3 DNA reads TGTGCCAGCAGGTCAGACAGGGTCTATGCCTACACCTTC. This translates into CASRSDRVYAYTF.

Of note for this clonotype: A much more abundant neighbour one base away suggests this may be a read error. The chain employs TRBV5-4 and TRBJ2-2; 7 bases are shared with TRBD1. Germline V gene sequence: CDR1 SGHNT, CDR2 YYREEE (reference sequence). V trimming: 4 bases; J trimming: 6 bases; junction bases outside the gene matches: 6. This CDR3 has 14 amino acids. CDR3 DNA sequence: TGTGCCAGCAGCCCCCAACAGGGGCCCGGGGAGCTGTTTTTT. This translates into CASSPQQGPGELFF.

Turning to this clonotype: The junction shows a germline mismatch at one end, possibly a read error. The chain is built from TRBV6-1 and TRBJ1-1, with D possibly TRBD1 on 5 matching bases. This CDR3 has 11 amino acids. Looked up from germline, CDR1 is MNHNS and CDR2 is SASEGT. Here the CDR3 DNA reads TGTACCAGCGACAGGAACACTGAAGCTTTCTTT. This encodes CTSDRNTEAFF.

The chain is built from TRBV12-3 or TRBV12-4 and TRBJ2-7; 10 bases line up with TRBD2. The CDR3 is 14 residues long. Trimming took 4 bases from V and 4 from J; bases not matched to a gene: 4. CDR3 DNA sequence: TGTGCCAGCAGTTCCGGGACTAGCGCTTACGAGCAGTACTTC. The encoded protein is CASSSGTSAYEQYF.

This clonotype was seen a handful of times. The chain uses TRBV28 and TRBJ2-1; unclear D gene. V lost 6 bases and J 5 bases, leaving 8 bases between the germline ends. This CDR3 has 12 residues. CDR1 is MDHEN, CDR2 SYDVKM, per germline. The CDR3 here is CASRAFNNEQFF. CDR3 coding DNA: TGTGCCAGCAGGGCTTTTAACAATGAGCAGTTCTTC.

This clonotype was detected a few times. The J gene is TRBJ1-2, the V gene TRBV28; 8 bases map to TRBD1. The CDR3 runs 14 residues. Germline CDR1 MDHEN, CDR2 SYDVKM. Unmatched junction bases numbered 3, after V lost 2 bases and J lost 4 bases. The CDR3 DNA sequence: TGTGCCAGCAGTTTACCGGACAGGGCCTATGGCTACACCTTC. Translation gives CASSLPDRAYGYTF.

As regards this clonotype: At one end the junction does not follow the germline gene, possibly because of a read error. The chain combines TRBV29-1 with TRBJ1-1; D unclear. Germline V gives CDR1 SQVTM, CDR2 ANQGSEA. The CDR3 loop spans 14 amino acids. CDR3 in DNA: TGCAGCGTTGTCCGGCGAGGATGTAACACTGAAACTTTCTTT. This gives the protein CSVVRRGCNTETFF.

Worth noting for this clonotype: Being one base from a much bigger clone, this may be a read error. This chain links TRBV10-3 with TRBJ1-1; no definite D call. The germline V gene has CDR1 ENHRY and CDR2 SYGVKD. The CDR3 has 14 residues. V gave up 8 bases and J gave up 1 base, with 14 bases separating them. The CDR3 is CAIGAETRNTEAFF. The CDR3 DNA follows: TGTGCCATCGGAGCCGAGACAAGGAACACTGAAGCTTTCTTT.

A word on this clonotype: The junction shows a germline mismatch at one end, possibly a read error. The chain uses TRBV19 and TRBJ2-5; 7 nucleotides line up with TRBD1. Germline CDR1 is LNHDA and CDR2 is SQIVND (reference sequence). CDR3 length: 13 residues. CDR3: CATTKTGQEIQYF. The CDR3 bases are TGTGCCACAACCAAGACAGGGCAAGAGATCCAGTACTTC. The full variable domain, with the rest looked up from reference TRBV19 and TRBJ2-5, is DGGITQSPKYLFRKEGQNVTLSCEQNLNHDAMYWYRQDPGQGLRLIYYSQIVNDFQKGDIAEGYSVSREKKESFPLTVTSAQKNPTAFYLCATTKTGQEIQYFGPGTRLLVL.

This chain links TRBV28 with TRBJ1-3; TRBD1 agrees at 7 bases. This CDR3 spans 15 amino acids. Trimming at V came to 7 bases and at J to 4 bases, leaving 10 bases not matched to a gene. Germline CDR1 MDHEN, CDR2 SYDVKM. The CDR3 spells CASKGRGPSGNTIYF. The CDR3 nucleotides are TGTGCCAGCAAGGGGAGGGGGCCTTCAGGAAACACCATATATTTT.

Note on this clonotype: Likely a read error: the CDR3 ends without its conserved phenylalanine or tryptophan. This chain joins TRBV12-3 or TRBV12-4 and TRBJ2-3; maybe TRBD2 (6 bases). The CDR3 covers 15 residues. CDR3 region: CASSFGRGSTNTQYL. The CDR3 DNA reads as TGTGCCAGCAGTTTCGGGCGGGGCAGCACAAATACGCAGTATCTT.

This clonotype appeared many times. The chain links TRBV29-1 to TRBJ2-2; weak D call: TRBD2 (7 bases). This CDR3 has 16 amino acids. CDR1 is SQVTM, CDR2 ANQGSEA, per germline. V was shortened by 4 bases and J by 0 bases, with 15 bases between the two germline ends. The CDR3 sequence is CSVVGAGASNTGELFF. The CDR3 nucleotides read TGCAGCGTTGTGGGGGCGGGGGCATCGAACACCGGGGAGCTGTTTTTT.

The chain employs TRBV30 and TRBJ2-1, with 7 bases lining up with TRBD2. J lost 4 bases, V lost 7 bases, and 10 bases had no gene match. CDR3 length equals 14 residues. Looked up from germline, CDR1 is GTSNPN and CDR2 is SVGIG (reference sequence). CDR3 residues: CASHREDEYNEQFF. The CDR3 DNA follows: TGTGCCTCCCACCGGGAGGACGAATACAATGAGCAGTTCTTC.

This clonotype was found once. J is TRBJ2-1 and V is TRBV2, with 9 positions matching TRBD1. CDR3 length: 14 amino acids. CDR1 and CDR2 from the germline V gene are SNHLY and FYNNEI. V shed 4 bases, J shed 13 bases, and the junction held 11 bases outside the gene matches. The chain's CDR3 is CASSAGTGSPEQFF. CDR3 bases: TGTGCCAGCAGTGCCGGGACAGGGAGTCCTGAACAGTTCTTC.

The gene calls are TRBV11-2 and TRBJ2-2, with 7 bases identical to TRBD1. The CDR3 is 15 residues long. From germline, CDR1 is SGHAT and CDR2 FQNNGV. J lost 1 base, V lost 5 bases, and 4 bases had no gene match. CDR3 residues: CASSETGLNTGELFF. CDR3 nucleotides: TGTGCCAGCAGCGAGACAGGGCTGAACACCGGGGAGCTGTTTTTT.

The rearrangement joins TRBV28 to TRBJ2-4; a possible D gene is TRBD2 (6 bases). Germline V CDR1 and CDR2: MDHEN, SYDVKM. This CDR3 has 16 amino acids. The V end was cut by 5 bases, the J end by 0 bases, with 14 bases between. The CDR3 loop is CASSLEGFLAKNIQYF. The CDR3 DNA sequence: TGTGCCAGCAGTCTGGAGGGGTTTCTAGCCAAAAACATTCAGTACTTC. Complete variable domain (other parts from reference TRBV28 and TRBJ2-4): DVKVTQSSRYLVKRTGEKVFLECVQDMDHENMFWYRQDPGLGLRLIYFSYDVKMKEKGDIPEGYSVSREKKERFSLILESASTNQTSMYLCASSLEGFLAKNIQYFGAGTRLSVL.

Details on this clonotype: One end of the junction varies from germline; a read error may be responsible. The chain recombines TRBV6-1 with TRBJ2-7, with no clear D. Germline V gene lookup returns CDR1 MNHNS and CDR2 SASEGT. The CDR3 consists of 15 residues. This CDR3 is CARSEAYRPEREQYF. The CDR3 nucleotides read TGTGCCAGAAGTGAAGCGTATAGACCCGAGAGGGAGCAGTACTTC.

This clonotype was detected only a few times. J is TRBJ1-3 and V is TRBV6-6; D call uncertain. The CDR3 has 16 residues. Trimming shortened V by 5 bases and J by 2 bases, and 16 bases separated the two germline ends. Germline assignment: CDR1 MNHNY and CDR2 SVGAGI (reference sequence). The CDR3 DNA reads as TGTGCCAGCAGTCCCCGTGGAGTCCAAGCTGGAAACACCATATATTTT. This encodes CASSPRGVQAGNTIYF.

Comments on this clonotype: A junction boundary mismatches the germline segment, possibly from a read error. V and J are TRBV29-1 and TRBJ2-3; perhaps TRBD1 as D (5 bases). Germline V gives CDR1 SQVTM, CDR2 ANQGSEA. The CDR3 runs to 12 residues. The CDR3: CSVSRVADTHYF. CDR3 bases: TGCAGCGTTTCCAGGGTGGCAGATACGCACTATTTT.

Notes on this clonotype: This sequence may be a read error, since a much larger clone differs from it by one base. The genes are TRBV12-3 or TRBV12-4 and TRBJ1-1; TRBD1 might be the D (6 bases). The V end lost 5 bases, the J end lost 7 bases, and 14 bases lay between the germline ends. The CDR3 covers 13 residues. This chain's CDR3 is CASSSTDRLEAFF. CDR3 sequence (DNA): TGTGCCAGCAGTAGCACAGACAGGCTTGAAGCTTTCTTT.

A single count supports this clonotype. The chain employs TRBV14 and TRBJ2-1; TRBD2 agrees at 8 bases. The CDR3 has 16 amino acids. Germline CDR1 SGHDN, CDR2 FVKESK. The trim removed 10 bases at V and 7 bases at J, leaving 18 bases unmatched. The DNA of the CDR3 is TGTGCCAACAGTCGTCGACGGGGGGGCCGGTTAAATGAGCAGTTCTTC. This encodes CANSRRRGGRLNEQFF.

The chain recombines TRBV5-1 with TRBJ1-2; the match to TRBD1 covers 8 bases. Losses at the gene ends were 3 bases for V and 7 bases for J; bases not matched to a gene: 11. This CDR3 comprises 15 residues. CDR1 and CDR2 from the germline V gene are SGHRS and YFSETQ. In DNA form, the CDR3 reads TGCGCCAGCAGCTCGGGCCCCGACAGGGGTGTTGGCTACACCTTC. Its translation is CASSSGPDRGVGYTF.